Below, 17 T cell receptor beta chains from the same sample are listed, as sequenced in a study of blood T cell repertoires in COVID-19. Here immunoSEQ multiplex PCR was the method, and the copy in TCRdb shows in-frame clones only, minus some. Of roughly 70,000 clones listed, roughly 70% are singletons. Sequencing was carried out using peripheral blood. The receptors here all came from a man in his sixties with acute or convalescent COVID-19.

The chain joins TRBV6-6 to TRBJ1-4, with D perhaps matching TRBD1 (5 bases). Trimming took off 7 bases at V and 4 bases at J, with 13 bases between the two ends. The germline gives CDR1 MNHNY, CDR2 SVGAGI (reference sequence). This CDR3 has 14 amino acids. The CDR3 DNA is TGTGCCAGCAAAGGGGCAGGCCATAATGAAAAACTGTTTTTT. Amino acid sequence: CASKGAGHNEKLFF.

The table lists this clone with a few counts. V and J are TRBV4-2 and TRBJ2-7; TRBD1 matches 10 bases. There are 14 residues in the CDR3. The J segment lost 2 bases and the V segment lost 4 bases, leaving 2 bases of the junction unmatched. CDR1 and CDR2 from the germline V gene are LGHNA and YNFKEQ. The CDR3 nucleotides read TGTGCCAGCAGCCGGGACAGGGGAACCTACGAGCAGTACTTC. Protein: CASSRDRGTYEQYF.

This clone was counted a single time. The chain combines TRBV3-1 (or the pseudogene TRBV3-2) with TRBJ2-4, with D maybe TRBD2 (5 bases). The germline V gene has CDR1 LGHDT and CDR2 YNNKEL (reference sequence). V dropped 0 bases and J dropped 8 bases, with 14 bases sitting between them. The CDR3 spans 15 residues. Here the CDR3 reads CASSQDFASRYIQYF. DNA of the CDR3: TGTGCCAGCAGCCAAGATTTCGCTAGCAGGTACATTCAGTACTTC.

V and J are TRBV2 and TRBJ1-2; the match to TRBD1 covers 7 bases. V shed 6 bases and J 1 base; nucleotides not matched to a gene: 5. The V gene's germline CDR1 is SNHLY and CDR2 FYNNEI. There are 14 residues in the CDR3. DNA of the CDR3: TGTGCCAGCAGGGGGGACAGTGTTAACTATGGCTACACCTTC. The encoded protein is CASRGDSVNYGYTF.

The chain carries TRBV5-1 and TRBJ2-6, with 13 bases matching TRBD2. V shed 6 bases and J 3 bases; nucleotides not matched to a gene: 18. This CDR3 region has 21 residues. The germline CDR1 and CDR2 sequences are SGHRS and YFSETQ. DNA for the CDR3: TGCGCCAGCAATCGACAGGGAAGGACTAGCGGGGGTGGGAATGGGGCCAACGTCCTGACTTTC. Translation gives CASNRQGRTSGGGNGANVLTF.

V gene TRBV19 combines with J gene TRBJ2-3; weak D call: TRBD1 (5 bases). The CDR3 totals 18 residues. The V gene lost 2 bases and the J gene lost 2 bases, with 20 bases spanning the gap. The germline gives CDR1 LNHDA, CDR2 SQIVND (reference sequence). CDR3 sequence (DNA): TGTGCCAGTAGTATATGGCGACAGCCCCTCATTACCACAGATACGCAGTATTTT. The encoded protein is CASSIWRQPLITTDTQYF.

A word on this clone: The germline gene is not matched at one end of the junction; a read error may be the cause. The J gene is TRBJ2-5, the V gene TRBV7-8, with TRBD2 identical over 7 bases. The CDR3 has 16 amino acids. Germline V gene data show CDR1 as SGHVS and CDR2 as FQNEAQ. CDR3 sequence: CARSFGWGGSQETQYF. Here the CDR3 DNA reads TGTGCCCGCAGCTTCGGGTGGGGGGGGTCCCAAGAGACCCAGTACTTC.

The chain uses TRBV7-6 and TRBJ1-2; maybe TRBD1 (5 bases). In germline, CDR1 is SGHVS, CDR2 FNYEAQ. The CDR3 has 13 amino acids. V was shortened by 6 bases and J by 2 bases, with 10 bases between the two germline ends. CDR3 sequence reads: CASSLTVNYGYTF. CDR3 nucleotides: TGTGCCAGCAGTTTGACAGTAAACTATGGCTACACCTTC.

The rearrangement uses TRBV10-3 and TRBJ2-3, with D possibly matching TRBD2 (6 bases). CDR1 and CDR2 (germline): ENHRY, SYGVKD. The V end was cut by 5 bases, the J end by 1 base, with 13 bases between. The CDR3 contains 15 residues. CDR3 region: CAISLGRRGTDTQYF. DNA of the CDR3: TGTGCCATCAGTCTGGGGCGGAGGGGCACAGATACGCAGTATTTT.

This clone was seen just once. The V gene is TRBV18, the J gene TRBJ2-1; 8 bases line up with TRBD2. Germline V lookup: CDR1 KGHSH, CDR2 LQKENI. The CDR3 consists of 16 residues. Trimming removed 3 bases from V and 0 bases from J; junction bases left unmatched: 4. The DNA for the CDR3 is TGTGCCAGCTCACCCTTGCGGGAGGCCTCCTACAATGAGCAGTTCTTC. Translated, it gives CASSPLREASYNEQFF.

The chain is built from TRBV5-6 and TRBJ2-7; TRBD2 aligns across 7 bases. V lost 0 bases to trimming and J lost 6 bases; unmatched junction nucleotides: 0. Germline-derived CDR1 and CDR2 are SGHDT and YYEEEE. This CDR3 has 12 residues. The CDR3 DNA reads as TGTGCCAGCAGCTTGGAGCGGGGCGAGCAGTACGTC. Protein sequence: CASSLERGEQYV.

This clone appeared once. The chain combines TRBV24-1 with TRBJ2-2; 7 positions match TRBD2. Trimming took 2 bases from V and 6 from J; bases not matched to a gene: 5. The CDR3 consists of 15 residues. Germline V gives CDR1 KGHDR, CDR2 SFDVKD. In DNA, the CDR3 is TGTGCCACCAGTGATTATTCTCTAGCGGCCGGGGAGCTGTTTTTT. Encoded protein: CATSDYSLAAGELFF.

This clone was counted between two and nine times. CDR3: CASSIGTLGEKLFF. Written as DNA, the CDR3 is TGTGCCAGTAGTATAGGGACACTGGGTGAAAAACTGTTTTTT. V is TRBV19 and J is TRBJ1-4, with D maybe TRBD1 (5 bases). The length of the CDR3 is 14 residues. From germline, CDR1 is LNHDA and CDR2 SQIVND (reference sequence). V lost 1 base and J lost 7, with 10 bases in between. Full variable domain (missing parts from reference TRBV19 and TRBJ1-4): DGGITQSPKYLFRKEGQNVTLSCEQNLNHDAMYWYRQDPGQGLRLIYYSQIVNDFQKGDIAEGYSVSREKKESFPLTVTSAQKNPTAFYLCASSIGTLGEKLFFGSGTQLSVL.

This clone was observed at least ten times. The rearrangement joins TRBV3-1 (or the pseudogene TRBV3-2) to TRBJ1-2; the D is unclear. The V and J ends lost 0 bases and 3 bases respectively, with 8 bases between them. This CDR3 comprises 14 residues. Per the germline V gene, CDR1 is LGHDT and CDR2 is YNNKEL (reference sequence). Written as DNA, the CDR3 is TGTGCCAGCAGCCAAGATGCAGGTCACTATGGCTACACCTTC. This translates into CASSQDAGHYGYTF.

In its sample, this clone was seen a few times. The J gene is TRBJ2-5, the V gene TRBV7-3; 7 bases agree with TRBD2. The CDR3 runs 15 residues. Germline trimming cut 4 bases from V and 3 bases from J; bases unmatched to any gene: 8. CDR1 is SGHTA and CDR2 is FQGTGA in the germline V gene. The CDR3 reads CASSSSPGGKETQYF. In DNA, the CDR3 is TGTGCCAGCAGCTCCTCTCCCGGGGGGAAAGAGACCCAGTACTTC.

This clone was seen a few times. V gene TRBV28 combines with J gene TRBJ1-1; D uncertain. This CDR3 region has 15 residues. Germline V gene data show CDR1 as MDHEN and CDR2 as SYDVKM. The ends were cut back, 4 bases at V and 4 bases at J, with 16 bases in the middle. This CDR3 reads CASSYRGGKGTEAFF. Here the CDR3 DNA reads TGTGCCAGCAGTTACCGAGGCGGGAAGGGCACTGAAGCTTTCTTT.

This chain links TRBV19 with TRBJ2-1, with D possibly being TRBD1 (7 bases). The CDR3 loop spans 15 amino acids. V lost 2 bases and J 6 bases, leaving 14 bases between the germline ends. Germline lookup yields CDR1 LNHDA and CDR2 SQIVND (reference sequence). CDR3 loop: CASSIYRGGLNEQFF. CDR3 bases: TGTGCCAGTAGTATATACAGGGGAGGCCTCAATGAGCAGTTCTTC.